The clone carrying this T cell receptor (beta chain) was counted a single time. As yet, its antigen is unknown. These data belong to a study of early T cells in non-severe SARS-CoV-2 infection. For the study at large: Sequencing of unsorted whole blood was done on bulk RNA, leaving chains unpaired. Study-wide points: Comparison of clonotypes with VDJdb favored anti-spike CD8 responses while missing private and CD4 specificities.

The V and J ends lost 5 bases and 1 base respectively, with 12 bases between them. This CDR3 spans 14 amino acids. Germline V lookup: CDR1 MNHEY, CDR2 SVGAGI. Individual cDNA molecules were tagged with unique molecular identifiers, the study reported. TCRdb independently ran MiXCR on the 5' RACE reads; one entry per CDR3 protein. The sample consists of approximately 37,000 distinct CDR3 sequences, roughly 7.9% of them appearing once. This specimen consisted of whole blood, obtained at baseline. This clonotype was obtained from an adult who was a healthcare worker with PCR-confirmed SARS-CoV-2 infection or an uninfected control (not recorded which). This sequence joins TRBV6-5 and TRBJ2-7, with D possibly being TRBD2 (6 bases). CDR3 coding DNA: TGTGCCAGCAGTGTCATGGGGGGATCCTACGAGCAGTACTTC. It encodes CASSVMGGSYEQYF.